The sequence of this T cell receptor beta chain was determined in a study of molecular identifiers for immune sequencing clone quantification. Background on the study: RNA, taken in replicates from about 20,000 or 100,000 naive CD8 cells, was split five ways, with four sequenced.

In TCRdb, the PCR reads were re-called with MiXCR into one record per CDR3 protein. Among approximately 590,000 distinct CDR3 sequences, roughly 23% were seen once, and the ten largest hold about 0.73%. This clonotype occurred many times. The CDR3 spans 16 residues. The germline CDR1 and CDR2 sequences are SEHNR and FQNEAQ (reference sequence). V was clipped by 7 bases and J by 0 bases, with 18 bases between them. The sample was naive CD8+ T cells from blood, with Jurkat cell RNA spiked in. The sample's subset: FACS-sorted CD8+CD4-CCR7+CD45RA+ naive T cells. The sequence came from a human donor in good health. Some libraries in this study had Jurkat cell RNA spiked in. The chain couples TRBV7-9 to TRBJ1-1; D is ambiguous. The CDR3 nucleotides are TGTGCCAGCAAAAATGGGCTGGACCTTATGAACACTGAAGCTTTCTTT. Its protein is CASKNGLDLMNTEAFF.